This paragraph covers one T cell receptor beta chain sequence. Profiled with immunoSEQ multiplex PCR; TCRdb holds only in-frame clones, not every one. The table includes around 120,000 clones, 60% to 85% detected once. This sample stems from a study of blood T cell repertoires in COVID-19. Germline CDR1 and CDR2: MGHDK and SYGVNS. The CDR3 is 15 residues long. V was cut by 6 bases and J by 0 bases, with 12 bases left in between. The chain links TRBV25-1 to TRBJ1-5; D is possibly TRBD1 (6 bases). The TCR was taken from a man in his 70s with acute or convalescent COVID-19. The sequenced sample was peripheral blood. CDR3: CASSPGGHSNQPQHF. CDR3 nucleotides: TGTGCCAGCAGCCCCGGGGGGCATAGCAATCAGCCCCAGCATTTT.